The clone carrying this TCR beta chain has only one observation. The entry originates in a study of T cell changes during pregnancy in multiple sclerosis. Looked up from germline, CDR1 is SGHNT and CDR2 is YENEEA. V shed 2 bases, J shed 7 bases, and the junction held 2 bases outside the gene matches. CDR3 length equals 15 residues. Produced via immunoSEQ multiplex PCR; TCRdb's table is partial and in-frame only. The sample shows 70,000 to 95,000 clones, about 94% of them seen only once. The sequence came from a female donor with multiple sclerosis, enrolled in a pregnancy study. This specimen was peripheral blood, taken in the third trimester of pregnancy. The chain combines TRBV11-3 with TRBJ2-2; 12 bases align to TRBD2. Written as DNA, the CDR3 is TGTGCCAGCAGCTTACGACTAGCGGGAGTCGGGGAGCTGTTTTTT. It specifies CASSLRLAGVGELFF.